This T cell receptor beta chain is from a study of identical twins. Study results and limitations: It was possible that invariant MAIT and iNKT cells partly confounded the zero-insertion analyses.

TCRdb reprocessed the 5' RACE reads with MiXCR, giving one entry per CDR3 protein. The table records about 520,000 distinct CDR3 sequences, about 20% of them present only once. Concerning this clonotype: The antigen remains undetermined.

These data also formed part of another study, on T cells expressing NK-cell markers. From that report: Repertoire data for TCR beta were derived from sorted T cells (CD3+CD56+NKG2C+, CD3+CD56+NKG2C- and CD3+CD56-NKG2C+). Once again these clonotypes came out on top in the CD3+CD56-NKG2C+ fraction of a few donors.

Sequencing was performed on CD4+ T cells sorted from blood. The sequence was obtained from a young woman in good health.

The CDR3 region is CSARGEGQGYREQYF. CDR3 nucleotides: TGCAGTGCTAGAGGAGAGGGACAGGGGTATCGCGAGCAGTACTTC. The chain links TRBV20-1 to TRBJ2-7; TRBD1 matches 10 bases. V was pared by 1 base and J by 6 bases, with 9 bases of the junction left unmatched. The CDR3 runs 15 residues. From germline, CDR1 is DFQATT and CDR2 SNEGSKA (reference sequence).